The sequence of this T cell receptor beta chain was determined in a study of cytomegalovirus exposure and HLA in healthy donors. Study-wide context: In a later analysis, it was reported that the approximately 110 validation repertoires had been produced on the same platform as the 550 to 850 repertoires belonging to the first cohort.

Produced via immunoSEQ multiplex PCR; TCRdb's table is partial and in-frame only. In the table there are over 250,000 clones, around 86% of which are singletons. As for this clone: Its antigen is not identified.

Donors came from a validation cohort of 95 to 150 subjects, distinct from the first 666-subject cohort. From germline, CDR1 is SGHNT and CDR2 YYREEE (reference sequence). Trimming removed 6 bases at V and 6 bases at J, with 19 bases between. This CDR3 has 14 amino acids. Regarding the study as a whole: The study labeled 164 TCR beta chains cytomegalovirus-associated. Specificity for CMV antigens was confirmed in vitro for three of the CMV-associated chains.

The sequenced material came from PBMCs. The sequence was obtained from a young woman in good health and CMV-seronegative. The chain is built from TRBV5-4 and TRBJ2-7; D not certain. In DNA form, the CDR3 reads TGTGCCAGCAACAGCAAAAAGCACAGCAGCGAGCAGTACTTC. Encoded protein: CASNSKKHSSEQYF.